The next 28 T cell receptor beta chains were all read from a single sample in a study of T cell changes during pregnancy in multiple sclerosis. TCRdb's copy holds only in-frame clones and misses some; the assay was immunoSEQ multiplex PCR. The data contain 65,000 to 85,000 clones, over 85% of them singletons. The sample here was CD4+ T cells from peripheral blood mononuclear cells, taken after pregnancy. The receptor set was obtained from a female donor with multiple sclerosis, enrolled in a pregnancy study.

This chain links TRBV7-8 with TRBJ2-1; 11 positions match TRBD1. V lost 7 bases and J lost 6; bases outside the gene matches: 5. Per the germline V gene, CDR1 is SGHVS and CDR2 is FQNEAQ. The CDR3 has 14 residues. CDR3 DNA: TGTGCCAGCAATCCCGGGACAGGGGGCAATGAGCAGTTCTTC. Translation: CASNPGTGGNEQFF.

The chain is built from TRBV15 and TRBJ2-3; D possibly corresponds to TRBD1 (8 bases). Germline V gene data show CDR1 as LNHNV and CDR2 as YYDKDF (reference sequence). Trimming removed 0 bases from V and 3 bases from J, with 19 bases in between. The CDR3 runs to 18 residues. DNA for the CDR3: TGTGCCACCAGCAGAGATTTGGGACAGGACGGGGGGACAGATACGCAGTATTTT. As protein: CATSRDLGQDGGTDTQYF. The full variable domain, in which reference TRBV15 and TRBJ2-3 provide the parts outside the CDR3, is DAMVIQNPRYQVTQFGKPVTLSCSQTLNHNVMYWYQQKSSQAPKLLFHYYDKDFNNEADTPDNFQSRRPNTSFCFLDIRSPGLGDTAMYLCATSRDLGQDGGTDTQYFGPGTRLTVL.

Here the CDR3 DNA reads TGTGCCAGCACTTCGTGGACTAGCGGAAGTGAAGATACGCAGTATTTT. Protein: CASTSWTSGSEDTQYF. This chain links TRBV6-4 with TRBJ2-3; TRBD2 aligns across 10 bases. CDR3 length: 16 residues. V was pared by 7 bases and J by 5 bases, with 12 bases of the junction left unmatched. Germline assignment: CDR1 MRHNA and CDR2 SNTAGT.

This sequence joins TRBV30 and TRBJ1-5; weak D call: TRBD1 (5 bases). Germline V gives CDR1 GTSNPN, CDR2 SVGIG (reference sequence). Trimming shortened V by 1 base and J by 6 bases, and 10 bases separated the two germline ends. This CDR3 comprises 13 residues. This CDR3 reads CAWSAGQLQPQHF. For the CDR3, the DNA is TGTGCCTGGAGTGCTGGACAACTTCAGCCCCAGCATTTT.

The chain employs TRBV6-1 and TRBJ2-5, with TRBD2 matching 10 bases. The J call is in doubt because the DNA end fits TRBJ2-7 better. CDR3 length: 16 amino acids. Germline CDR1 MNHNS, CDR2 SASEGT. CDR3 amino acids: CASSEVRAGGHYEQYF. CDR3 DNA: TGTGCCAGCAGTGAAGTTCGAGCGGGAGGGCATTACGAGCAGTACTTC.

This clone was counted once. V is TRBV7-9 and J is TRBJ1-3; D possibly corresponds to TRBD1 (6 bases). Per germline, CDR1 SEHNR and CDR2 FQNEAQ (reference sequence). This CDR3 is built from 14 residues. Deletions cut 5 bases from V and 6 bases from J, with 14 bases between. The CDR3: CASSPSRGANTIYF. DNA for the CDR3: TGTGCCAGCAGCCCCAGCCGGGGGGCAAACACCATATATTTT.

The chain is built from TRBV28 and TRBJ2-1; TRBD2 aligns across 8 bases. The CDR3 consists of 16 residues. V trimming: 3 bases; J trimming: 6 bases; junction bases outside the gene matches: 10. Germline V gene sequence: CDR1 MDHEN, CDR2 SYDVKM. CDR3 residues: CASSLGAGVVGNEQFF. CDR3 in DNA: TGTGCCAGCAGTTTGGGAGCGGGAGTAGTGGGCAATGAGCAGTTCTTC.

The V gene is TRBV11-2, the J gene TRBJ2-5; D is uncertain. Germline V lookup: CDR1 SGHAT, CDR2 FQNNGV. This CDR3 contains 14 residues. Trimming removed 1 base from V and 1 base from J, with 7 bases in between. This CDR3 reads CASSLVLAQETQYF. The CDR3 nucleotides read TGTGCCAGCAGCTTAGTATTGGCCCAAGAGACCCAGTACTTC.

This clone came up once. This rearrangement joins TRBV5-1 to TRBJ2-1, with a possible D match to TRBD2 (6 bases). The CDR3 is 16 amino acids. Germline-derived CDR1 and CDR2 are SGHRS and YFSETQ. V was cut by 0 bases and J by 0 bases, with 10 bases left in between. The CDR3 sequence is CASSLDGGTSYNEQFF. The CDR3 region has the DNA TGCGCCAGCAGCTTGGATGGCGGGACCTCCTACAATGAGCAGTTCTTC.

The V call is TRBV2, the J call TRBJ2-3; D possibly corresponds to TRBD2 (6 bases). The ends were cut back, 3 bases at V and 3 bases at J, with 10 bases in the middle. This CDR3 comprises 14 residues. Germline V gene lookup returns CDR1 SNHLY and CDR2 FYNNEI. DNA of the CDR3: TGTGCCAGCAGTGAGTTAGGGAGGACAGATACGCAGTATTTT. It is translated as CASSELGRTDTQYF.

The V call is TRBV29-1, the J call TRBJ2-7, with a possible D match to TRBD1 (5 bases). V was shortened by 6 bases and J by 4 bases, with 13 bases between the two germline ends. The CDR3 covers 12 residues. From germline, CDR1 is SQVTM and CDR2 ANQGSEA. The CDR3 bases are TGCAGCGTCGGCGACAGCGCATACGAGCAGTACTTC. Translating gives CSVGDSAYEQYF.

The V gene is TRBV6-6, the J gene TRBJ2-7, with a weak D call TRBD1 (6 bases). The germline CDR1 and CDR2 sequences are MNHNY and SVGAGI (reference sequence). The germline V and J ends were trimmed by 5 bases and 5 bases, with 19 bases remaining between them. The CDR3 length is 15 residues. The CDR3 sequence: CASSQTQGPLNEQYF. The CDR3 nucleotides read TGTGCCAGCAGTCAAACACAGGGTCCTCTTAACGAGCAGTACTTC.

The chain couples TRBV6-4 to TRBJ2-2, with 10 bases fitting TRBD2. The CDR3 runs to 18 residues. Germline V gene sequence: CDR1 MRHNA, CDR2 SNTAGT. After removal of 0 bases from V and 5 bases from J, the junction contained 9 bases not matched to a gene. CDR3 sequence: CASSDSPVAGGRTGELFF. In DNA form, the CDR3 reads TGTGCCAGCAGTGACTCACCCGTAGCGGGAGGAAGGACCGGGGAGCTGTTTTTT.

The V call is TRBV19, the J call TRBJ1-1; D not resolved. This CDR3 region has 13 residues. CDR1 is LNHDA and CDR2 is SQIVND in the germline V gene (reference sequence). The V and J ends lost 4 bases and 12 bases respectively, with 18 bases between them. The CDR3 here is CASSTTAPATTFF. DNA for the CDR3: TGTGCCAGTAGTACTACCGCCCCTGCCACGACTTTCTTT.

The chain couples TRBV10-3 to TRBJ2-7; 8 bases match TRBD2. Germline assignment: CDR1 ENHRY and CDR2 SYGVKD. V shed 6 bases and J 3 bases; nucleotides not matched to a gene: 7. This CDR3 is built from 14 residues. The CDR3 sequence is CAISTGGVNYEQYF. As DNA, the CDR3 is TGTGCCATCAGCACGGGGGGGGTGAACTACGAGCAGTACTTC.

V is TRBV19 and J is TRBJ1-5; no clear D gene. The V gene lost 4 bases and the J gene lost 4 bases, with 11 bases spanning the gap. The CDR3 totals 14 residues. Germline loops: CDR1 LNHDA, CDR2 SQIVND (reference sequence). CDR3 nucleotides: TGTGCCAGTAGTAGAGGTAACCCAAATCAGCCCCAGCATTTT. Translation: CASSRGNPNQPQHF.

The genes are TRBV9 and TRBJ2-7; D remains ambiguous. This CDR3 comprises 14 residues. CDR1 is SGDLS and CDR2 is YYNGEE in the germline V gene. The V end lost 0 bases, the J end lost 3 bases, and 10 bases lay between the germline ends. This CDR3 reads CASSVEPLSYEQYF. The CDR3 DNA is TGTGCCAGCAGCGTAGAGCCTTTGAGCTACGAGCAGTACTTC.

CDR3 in DNA: TGTGCCTGGAGTCCACAGGTAAATCAGCCCCAGCATTTT. Its translation is CAWSPQVNQPQHF. V is TRBV30 and J is TRBJ1-5; D is perhaps TRBD1 (5 bases). The CDR3 sequence is 13 residues long. Trimming left V 2 bases short and J 4 bases short, with 9 bases between. The germline V gene has CDR1 GTSNPN and CDR2 SVGIG (reference sequence). Full variable domain (rest looked up from reference TRBV30 and TRBJ1-5): SQTIHQWPATLVQPVGSPLSLECTVEGTSNPNLYWYRQAAGRGLQLLFYSVGIGQISSEVPQNLSASRPQDRQFILSSKKLLLSDSGFYLCAWSPQVNQPQHFGDGTRLSIL.

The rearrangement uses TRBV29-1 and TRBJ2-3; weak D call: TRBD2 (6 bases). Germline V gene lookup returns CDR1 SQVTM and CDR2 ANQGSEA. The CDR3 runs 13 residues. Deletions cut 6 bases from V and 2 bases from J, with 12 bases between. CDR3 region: CSVGGGDTDTQYF. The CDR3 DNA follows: TGCAGCGTGGGGGGTGGCGACACAGATACGCAGTATTTT.

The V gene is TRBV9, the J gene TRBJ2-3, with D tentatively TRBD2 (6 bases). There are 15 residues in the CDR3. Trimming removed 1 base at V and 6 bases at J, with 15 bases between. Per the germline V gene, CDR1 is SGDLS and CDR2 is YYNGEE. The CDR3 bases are TGTGCCAGCAGCGTAATAGCGGAGGCACTTGATACGCAGTATTTT. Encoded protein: CASSVIAEALDTQYF.

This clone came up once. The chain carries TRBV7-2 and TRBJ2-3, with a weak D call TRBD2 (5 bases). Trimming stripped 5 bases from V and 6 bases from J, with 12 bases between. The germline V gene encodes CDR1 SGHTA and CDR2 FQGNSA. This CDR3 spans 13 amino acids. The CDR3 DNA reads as TGTGCCAGCAGCCCCCTGACTATGGATACGCAGTATTTT. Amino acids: CASSPLTMDTQYF.

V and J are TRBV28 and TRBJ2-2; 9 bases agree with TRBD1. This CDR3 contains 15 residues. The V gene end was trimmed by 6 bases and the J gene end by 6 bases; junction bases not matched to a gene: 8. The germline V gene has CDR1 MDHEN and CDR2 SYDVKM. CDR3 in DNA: TGTGCCAGCAGAACCGGGACAGGGAGCGCCGGGGAGCTGTTTTTT. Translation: CASRTGTGSAGELFF. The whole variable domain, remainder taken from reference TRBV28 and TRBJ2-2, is DVKVTQSSRYLVKRTGEKVFLECVQDMDHENMFWYRQDPGLGLRLIYFSYDVKMKEKGDIPEGYSVSREKKERFSLILESASTNQTSMYLCASRTGTGSAGELFFGEGSRLTVL.

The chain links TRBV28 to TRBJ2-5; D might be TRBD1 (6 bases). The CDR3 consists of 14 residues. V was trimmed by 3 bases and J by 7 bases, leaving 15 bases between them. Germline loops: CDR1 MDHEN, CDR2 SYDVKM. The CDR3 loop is CASSFDLGAGTQYF. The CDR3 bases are TGTGCCAGCAGTTTCGATTTGGGGGCCGGGACCCAGTACTTC.

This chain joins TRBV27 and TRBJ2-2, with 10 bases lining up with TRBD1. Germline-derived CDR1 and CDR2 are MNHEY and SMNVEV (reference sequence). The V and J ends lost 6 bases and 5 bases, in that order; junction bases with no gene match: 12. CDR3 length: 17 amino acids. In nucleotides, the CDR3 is TGTGCCAGCAGACCTTTAACCGGGACAGGGGAAACCGGGGAGCTGTTTTTT. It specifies CASRPLTGTGETGELFF.

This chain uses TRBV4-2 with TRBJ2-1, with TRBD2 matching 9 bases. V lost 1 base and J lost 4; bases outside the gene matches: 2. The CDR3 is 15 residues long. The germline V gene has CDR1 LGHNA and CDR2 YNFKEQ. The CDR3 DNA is TGTGCCAGCAGCCAAGTTAGCGGGAGTTACAATGAGCAGTTCTTC. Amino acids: CASSQVSGSYNEQFF.

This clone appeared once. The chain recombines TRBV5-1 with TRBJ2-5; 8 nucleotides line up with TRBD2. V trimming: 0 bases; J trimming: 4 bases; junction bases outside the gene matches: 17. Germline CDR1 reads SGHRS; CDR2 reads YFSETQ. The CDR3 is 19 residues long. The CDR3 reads CASSLAVVGTRALGETQYF. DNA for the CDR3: TGCGCCAGCAGCTTGGCCGTGGTCGGGACTAGAGCGTTAGGAGAGACCCAGTACTTC.

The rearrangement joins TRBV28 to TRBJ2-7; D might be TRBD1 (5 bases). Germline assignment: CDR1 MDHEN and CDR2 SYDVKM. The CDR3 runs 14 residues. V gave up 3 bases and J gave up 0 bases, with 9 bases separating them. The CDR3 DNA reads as TGTGCCAGCAGTTTGCAGGGAAACTCCTACGAGCAGTACTTC. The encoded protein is CASSLQGNSYEQYF.

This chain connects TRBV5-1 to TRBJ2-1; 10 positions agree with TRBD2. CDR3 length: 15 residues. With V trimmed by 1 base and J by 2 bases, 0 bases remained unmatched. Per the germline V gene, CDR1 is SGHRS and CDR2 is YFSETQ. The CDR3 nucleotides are TGCGCCAGCAGCTTGACTAGCGGGGCCTACAATGAGCAGTTCTTC. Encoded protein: CASSLTSGAYNEQFF.